The 10 T cell receptor beta chains listed next were all sequenced from one sample in a study of response to subunit inactivated influenza vaccine. TCRdb itself ran the RT-PCR reads through MiXCR, one entry per CDR3 protein. This sample has fewer than 600,000 distinct CDR3 sequences; 6.5% to 8% occur once, and the top ten carry less than 15%. Sequencing was performed on PBMCs from blood, taken around 2 years after vaccination. These receptors were collected from a man between 50 and 75 years old who received an inactivated influenza vaccine.

This chain joins TRBV7-8 and TRBJ2-1; tentative D call: TRBD2 (6 bases). CDR3 size: 14 residues. V lost 5 bases and J lost 6, with 14 bases in between. Germline V gene sequence: CDR1 SGHVS, CDR2 FQNEAQ. CDR3 residues: CASSGMGLFNEQFF. In DNA, the CDR3 is TGTGCCAGCAGCGGTATGGGACTGTTCAATGAGCAGTTCTTC.

This clonotype occurred a few times. The V and J genes are TRBV7-9 and TRBJ1-1; D unclear. Germline V gene lookup returns CDR1 SEHNR and CDR2 FQNEAQ (reference sequence). The CDR3 has 14 amino acids. Trimming stripped 2 bases from V and 1 base from J, with 8 bases between. The CDR3 loop is CASSLYGENTEAFF. In DNA form, the CDR3 reads TGTGCCAGCAGCTTATACGGAGAGAACACTGAAGCTTTCTTT.

There are many counts of this clonotype. J is TRBJ2-3 and V is TRBV10-3; D is ambiguous. The CDR3 sequence is 13 residues long. The germline CDR1 and CDR2 sequences are ENHRY and SYGVKD. V lost 11 bases, J lost 5 bases, and 17 bases lay in between. CDR3 coding DNA: TGTGCCGTCGCGGATATCCCCATAGATACGCAGTATTTT. Translated: CAVADIPIDTQYF.

This clonotype turned up a few times. The gene calls are TRBV12-3 or TRBV12-4 and TRBJ1-1; unclear D gene. This CDR3 has 15 residues. V dropped 2 bases and J dropped 4 bases, with 14 bases sitting between them. The CDR3 is CASSLSTTRGTEAFF. The CDR3, as DNA: TGTGCCAGCAGTTTAAGCACCACTCGCGGCACTGAAGCTTTCTTT.

This clonotype was seen more than once but under ten times. The CDR3 nucleotides are TGTGCCATCAGTGCCGGGAGGGACACCGGGGAGCTGTTTTTT. Protein sequence: CAISAGRDTGELFF. The chain combines TRBV10-3 with TRBJ2-2; 8 bases are a match to TRBD2. This CDR3 spans 14 amino acids. V shed 4 bases and J 3 bases; nucleotides not matched to a gene: 1. Germline values: CDR1 ENHRY, CDR2 SYGVKD.

The V and J genes are TRBV3-1 and TRBJ1-4; D is possibly TRBD1 (6 bases). The CDR3 covers 14 residues. Germline V gene lookup returns CDR1 LGHDT and CDR2 YNNKEL (reference sequence). V shed 5 bases and J shed 4 bases, with 11 bases lying between them. The CDR3 here is CASSATGVNEKLFF. The CDR3 nucleotides read TGTGCCAGCAGCGCGACAGGAGTTAATGAAAAACTGTTTTTT.

In this sample, this clonotype turned up many times. The chain recombines TRBV2 with TRBJ2-4; no reliable D call. CDR3 length: 12 amino acids. The V gene's germline CDR1 is SNHLY and CDR2 FYNNEI. V lost 4 bases to trimming and J lost 8 bases, with 9 bases between them. The CDR3 sequence: CASSGSQDIQYF. CDR3 DNA sequence: TGTGCCAGCAGTGGTTCCCAAGACATTCAGTACTTC.

This chain connects TRBV6-2 or TRBV6-3 to TRBJ2-3; 13 nucleotides agree with TRBD2. The CDR3 loop spans 20 amino acids. Germline V gives CDR1 MNHEY, CDR2 SVGEGT. J lost 1 base, V lost 6 bases, and 16 bases had no gene match. CDR3 coding DNA: TGTGCCAGCAGAAAGGGGGTCGGACTAGCGGGAGAAATGGGCACAGATACGCAGTATTTT. Its protein is CASRKGVGLAGEMGTDTQYF.

The chain couples TRBV11-1 to TRBJ2-4; TRBD1 aligns across 10 bases. The CDR3 has 19 residues. Germline assignment: CDR1 SGHAT and CDR2 FQDESV (reference sequence). Trimming cost V 5 bases and J 6 bases; bases outside gene matches: 19. The CDR3 DNA sequence: TGTGCCAGCAGCAGGGACAGGGGAACAGCGGGAAAGTCGGGAAACATTCAGTACTTC. Its protein product is CASSRDRGTAGKSGNIQYF.

The chain carries TRBV6-2 or TRBV6-3 and TRBJ2-3, with D possibly being TRBD2 (6 bases). V was clipped by 10 bases and J by 0 bases, with 11 bases between them. This CDR3 has 13 amino acids. Germline CDR1 MNHEY, CDR2 SVGEGT. CDR3 residues: CAIQAGSTDTQYF. For the CDR3, the DNA is TGTGCCATCCAGGCGGGGAGCACAGATACGCAGTATTTT.